These T cell receptor beta chains were read from a single sample in a study of T cell responses to AZD1222 COVID-19 vaccine. Assay used: immunoSEQ multiplex PCR; TCRdb lists only in-frame clones, some missing. This sample yields 100,000 to 150,000 clones, of which 80% to 95% are seen a single time; roughly 4.4% belongs to the top ten. The source material was peripheral blood, sampled on day 0 of MenACWY control vaccination. These receptor sequences come from an adult in good health. The CDR3 runs from the conserved cysteine through the conserved F or W. Each record gives: clone size, D gene, J gene, V gene, CDR3 protein, CDR3 DNA. A D gene is named only where the DNA matches it firmly. Clone size is not always given. Where it is, it says once, few, many or a class for expanded clones.

few	NA	TRBJ2-7	TRBV7-8	CASSRPTLGTYEQYF	TGTGCCAGCAGCCGACCAACTTTAGGGACCTACGAGCAGTACTTC
NA	TRBD1	TRBJ1-1	TRBV19	CASSDRVNTEAFF	TGTGCCAGTAGTGACAGGGTAAACACTGAAGCTTTCTTT
NA	TRBD1	TRBJ1-2	TRBV29-1	CSVDFQGDYGYTF	TGCAGCGTTGATTTCCAGGGGGACTATGGCTACACCTTC
NA	TRBD1	TRBJ1-5	TRBV19	CASSPRTGSGQPQHF	TGTGCCAGTAGTCCCCGGACAGGGAGCGGTCAGCCCCAGCATTTT
NA	NA	TRBJ1-3	TRBV27	CASSTLPVYSGNTIYF	TGTGCCAGCAGTACACTCCCCGTGTACTCTGGAAACACCATATATTTT
NA	NA	TRBJ1-2	TRBV28	CASSPGAVDNYGYTF	TGTGCCAGCAGCCCCGGGGCGGTTGATAACTATGGCTACACCTTC
once	NA	TRBJ2-2	TRBV5-6	CASSLGTVPNTGELFF	TGTGCCAGCAGCTTGGGGACAGTACCGAACACCGGGGAGCTGTTTTTT
NA	TRBD2	TRBJ2-5	TRBV7-9	CASSTRLAGDRETQYF	TGTGCCAGCAGCACCAGACTAGCGGGAGACCGAGAGACCCAGTACTTC
NA	NA	TRBJ1-5	TRBV2	CASSRSWGQGQPQHF	TGTGCCAGCAGTCGCTCGTGGGGGCAGGGTCAGCCCCAGCATTTT
NA	NA	TRBJ2-1	TRBV7-8	CASSLVFIRTDYNEQFF	TGTGCCAGCAGCTTAGTGTTTATAAGGACGGACTACAATGAGCAGTTCTTC
NA	NA	TRBJ2-5	TRBV7-9	CASTTGSETQYF	TGTGCCAGTACGACAGGCTCGGAGACCCAGTACTTC
NA	NA	TRBJ2-1	TRBV4-2	CASSQEVGIRNEQFF	TGTGCCAGCAGCCAAGAAGTTGGAATAAGGAATGAGCAGTTCTTC
NA	NA	TRBJ2-7	TRBV6-5	CATIDHSTYEQYF	TGTGCCACCATAGACCATTCTACCTACGAGCAGTACTTC
NA	NA	TRBJ2-1	TRBV5-1	CASSLTILGKNEQFF	TGCGCCAGCAGCTTGACCATCCTAGGGAAGAATGAGCAGTTCTTC
NA	TRBD2	TRBJ2-1	TRBV6-4	CASSETSGSGNEQFF	TGTGCCAGCAGTGAGACTAGCGGGTCAGGCAATGAGCAGTTCTTC
once	NA	TRBJ2-1	TRBV6-5	CASRGLTGPYNEQFF	TGTGCCAGCAGGGGACTGACAGGGCCCTACAATGAGCAGTTCTTC
NA	NA	TRBJ2-3	TRBV15	CATDDLGDTDTQYF	TGTGCCACCGACGATTTGGGAGACACAGATACGCAGTATTTT
NA	TRBD1	TRBJ1-1	TRBV19	CASSIRDRGAEAFF	TGTGCCAGTAGTATTAGGGACAGGGGGGCTGAAGCTTTCTTT
NA	NA	TRBJ1-4	TRBV12-3/TRBV12-4	CASMRGANEKLFF	TGTGCCAGCATGAGGGGGGCTAATGAAAAACTGTTTTTT
NA	NA	TRBJ2-7	TRBV23-1	CASSQSLEDSYEQYF	TGCGCCAGCAGTCAATCCTTGGAGGACTCCTACGAGCAGTACTTC
NA	NA	TRBJ2-7	TRBV2	CASYRTYEQYF	TGTGCCAGCTACCGAACCTACGAGCAGTACTTC
NA	TRBD1	TRBJ2-1	TRBV7-9	CASSSRTGYNEQFF	TGTGCCAGCAGCTCCCGGACAGGGTACAATGAGCAGTTCTTC
NA	NA	TRBJ1-2	TRBV3-1/TRBV3-2	CASSQSPVDGEGYGYTF	TGTGCCAGCAGCCAAAGTCCTGTAGACGGCGAAGGTTATGGCTACACCTTC
NA	NA	TRBJ1-3	TRBV11-2	CASSAGFVTGNTIYF	TGTGCCAGCAGTGCAGGGTTCGTTACTGGAAACACCATATATTTT
NA	NA	TRBJ1-3	TRBV5-5	CASSLANGGNTIYF	TGTGCCAGCAGCTTGGCCAACGGTGGAAACACCATATATTTT
NA	TRBD2	TRBJ2-2	TRBV5-1	CASSVLGLEGTGELFF	TGCGCCAGCAGCGTTTTGGGACTAGAAGGCACCGGGGAGCTGTTTTTT
NA	NA	TRBJ2-5	TRBV7-2	CASSLHPQIQETQYF	TGTGCCAGCAGCTTACATCCCCAGATCCAAGAGACCCAGTACTTC
NA	NA	TRBJ1-1	TRBV29-1	CSVGGGAEAFF	TGCAGCGTTGGAGGAGGGGCTGAAGCTTTCTTT
NA	TRBD1	TRBJ2-5	TRBV5-1	CASSFDRGPETQYF	TGCGCCAGCAGCTTCGACAGGGGGCCGGAGACCCAGTACTTC
NA	NA	TRBJ2-3	TRBV28	CASSGTVADTQYF	TGTGCCAGCAGTGGGACCGTAGCAGATACGCAGTATTTT
NA	NA	TRBJ2-3	TRBV27	CASSLSIGTDTQYF	TGTGCCAGCAGTTTGAGCATCGGCACAGATACGCAGTATTTT
NA	NA	TRBJ2-7	TRBV12-3/TRBV12-4	CASSWTFEQYF	TGTGCCAGCAGTTGGACTTTCGAGCAGTACTTC
few	NA	TRBJ2-1	TRBV4-3	CASSHGRYNEQFF	TGCGCCAGCAGCCACGGGCGCTACAATGAGCAGTTCTTC
few	TRBD1	TRBJ2-2	TRBV7-9	CASSGGQGAETGELFF	TGTGCCAGCAGCGGAGGCCAGGGGGCGGAAACCGGGGAGCTGTTTTTT
NA	TRBD1	TRBJ1-1	TRBV25-1	CASRGQGTDTEAFF	TGTGCCAGCAGAGGACAGGGGACCGACACTGAAGCTTTCTTT
NA	NA	TRBJ2-3	TRBV7-2	CASSFLLPGDTQYF	TGTGCCAGCAGCTTTCTCCTCCCGGGGGATACGCAGTATTTT
NA	TRBD1	TRBJ2-2	TRBV24-1	CATRGTGATGELFF	TGTGCCACCAGGGGGACAGGGGCCACCGGGGAGCTGTTTTTT
NA	TRBD1	TRBJ2-3	TRBV6-6	CASSTRTGGADTQYF	TGTGCCAGCAGCACCCGGACAGGGGGCGCGGATACGCAGTATTTT
NA	NA	TRBJ2-3	TRBV29-1	CSVENHPQGGGTDTQYF	TGCAGCGTTGAAAACCACCCACAGGGAGGGGGTACAGATACGCAGTATTTT
once	NA	TRBJ1-6	TRBV6-4	CASSDSNNSPLHF	TGTGCCAGCAGTGACTCTAATAATTCACCCCTCCACTTT